This entry is about one TCR beta chain. Its specificity is unknown. Profiled with immunoSEQ multiplex PCR; TCRdb holds only in-frame clones, not every one. Here the sample spans some 170,000 clones, approximately 86% being singletons. The CDR3 has 17 residues. In germline, CDR1 is MGHRA, CDR2 YSYEKL. Trimming removed 4 bases at V and 0 bases at J, with 18 bases between. These data belong to a study of cytomegalovirus exposure and HLA in healthy donors. Findings of the study overall: Confirmation was obtained in vitro that a few CMV-associated chains are specific for CMV antigens. Many donors carried some public TCRs, although rarity characterized most TCR sequences.

The rearrangement uses TRBV4-1 and TRBJ2-5; perhaps TRBD1 as D (5 bases). Source material: PBMCs. The receptor comes from a man between 18 and 29 years old in good health and CMV-seropositive. The CDR3 sequence is CASSPAPGITYQETQYF. The CDR3 coding sequence is TGCGCCAGCAGCCCCGCCCCAGGGATTACTTACCAAGAGACCCAGTACTTC.